These 11 T cell receptor beta chains came from one sample sequenced in a study of response to subunit inactivated influenza vaccine. TCRdb recomputed calls from the RT-PCR reads with MiXCR, one row per CDR3 protein. The sample shows about 610,000 distinct CDR3 sequences, around 15% of them seen only once. The sequenced sample was PBMCs from blood, obtained approximately 13 days after vaccination. The receptors originated from a man aged 50 or older who received an inactivated influenza vaccine.

This clonotype was counted between two and nine times. The rearrangement links TRBV7-9 to TRBJ1-1; D gene unclear. The ends were cut back, 3 bases at V and 4 bases at J, with 12 bases in the middle. Germline CDR1 reads SEHNR; CDR2 reads FQNEAQ (reference sequence). The CDR3 length is 14 residues. The CDR3 loop is CASSLGRSGTEAFF. CDR3 sequence (DNA): TGTGCCAGCAGCTTGGGTCGGTCTGGCACTGAAGCTTTCTTT.

This clonotype occurred many times. V usage is TRBV18 and J usage is TRBJ2-7; D gene uncertain. Germline assignment: CDR1 KGHSH and CDR2 LQKENI. V was shortened by 2 bases and J by 2 bases, with 7 bases between the two germline ends. This CDR3 has 13 residues. CDR3 amino acids: CASSPRATYEQYF. As DNA, the CDR3 is TGTGCCAGCTCACCAAGGGCGACCTACGAGCAGTACTTC.

The V and J genes are TRBV27 and TRBJ2-1; tentatively, D is TRBD1 or TRBD2 (7 bases each). Looked up from germline, CDR1 is MNHEY and CDR2 is SMNVEV (reference sequence). This CDR3 comprises 14 residues. V dropped 4 bases and J dropped 15 bases, with 22 bases sitting between them. The CDR3 reads CASSSRQGGWGRFF. CDR3 bases: TGTGCCAGCAGTTCCCGCCAGGGGGGGTGGGGCCGGTTCTTC.

This clonotype was detected only a few times. This chain joins TRBV7-2 and TRBJ2-7; 7 nucleotides line up with TRBD1. The trim removed 5 bases at V and 4 bases at J, leaving 11 bases unmatched. Per germline, CDR1 SGHTA and CDR2 FQGNSA. CDR3 length: 15 residues. The CDR3 spells CASSTSPGQLYEQYF. As DNA, the CDR3 is TGTGCCAGCAGCACGTCACCGGGACAGTTATACGAGCAGTACTTC.

This chain joins TRBV5-1 and TRBJ2-5; D may be TRBD2 (5 bases). Trimming shortened V by 4 bases and J by 5 bases, and 12 bases separated the two germline ends. The CDR3 extends over 13 amino acids. Germline loops: CDR1 SGHRS, CDR2 YFSETQ. The CDR3 spells CASSRRPSETQYF. CDR3 nucleotides: TGCGCCAGCAGCCGCCGGCCTAGCGAGACCCAGTACTTC.

The V gene is TRBV20-1, the J gene TRBJ1-1; possibly TRBD1 for D (5 bases). The CDR3 contains 15 residues. The germline CDR1 and CDR2 sequences are DFQATT and SNEGSKA (reference sequence). V was cut by 5 bases and J by 2 bases, with 18 bases left in between. CDR3 bases: TGCAGTGCTTATTTCCTCGACAGCGCCAACACTGAAGCTTTCTTT. It yields the protein CSAYFLDSANTEAFF.

This clonotype came up a few times. This chain links TRBV11-2 with TRBJ2-7; D is undetermined. Germline-derived CDR1 and CDR2 are SGHAT and FQNNGV. The ends were cut back, 9 bases at V and 0 bases at J, with 15 bases in the middle. This CDR3 spans 14 amino acids. CDR3 bases: TGTGCCAGTACCGAGCTCACTGGCTCCTACGAGCAGTACTTC. This gives the protein CASTELTGSYEQYF.

This clonotype was observed a few times. The chain has TRBV5-1 and TRBJ1-6; D unclear. The CDR3 consists of 13 residues. From germline, CDR1 is SGHRS and CDR2 YFSETQ. Deletions cut 0 bases from V and 8 bases from J, with 6 bases between. The CDR3 nucleotides read TGCGCCAGCAGCTTGGAAGCTTATTCACCCCTCCACTTT. Translation: CASSLEAYSPLHF.

The sample holds a few counts of this clonotype. This chain joins TRBV12-3 or TRBV12-4 and TRBJ1-1, with 8 bases fitting TRBD1. Losses at the gene ends were 6 bases for V and 8 bases for J; bases not matched to a gene: 11. The CDR3 is 14 residues long. The CDR3 DNA sequence: TGTGCCAGCAGCCCGGGGTGGGCAGGGGGCGAAGCTTTCTTT. Its translation: CASSPGWAGGEAFF.

This clonotype turned up a few times. This chain connects TRBV6-4 to TRBJ2-3, with a weak D call TRBD2 (6 bases). CDR1 and CDR2 from the germline V gene are MRHNA and SNTAGT. The germline V and J ends were trimmed by 4 bases and 0 bases, with 11 bases remaining between them. There are 15 residues in the CDR3. DNA for the CDR3: TGTGCCAGCAGTGCCTCGGCGGGGAGCACAGATACGCAGTATTTT. This gives the protein CASSASAGSTDTQYF.

The chain recombines TRBV2 with TRBJ1-2, with no clear D. CDR1 is SNHLY and CDR2 is FYNNEI in the germline V gene. This CDR3 has 11 amino acids. Trimming took 3 bases from V and 11 from J, leaving 10 bases between them. The CDR3, as DNA: TGTGCCAGCAGTGAGGAGTTATCTTACACCTTC. It specifies CASSEELSYTF. Based on the CDR3 plus reference TRBV2 and TRBJ1-2, the full variable domain is EPEVTQTPSHQVTQMGQEVILRCVPISNHLYFYWYRQILGQKVEFLVSFYNNEISEKSEIFDDQFSVERPDGSNFTLKIRSTKLEDSAMYFCASSEELSYTFGSGTRLTVV.